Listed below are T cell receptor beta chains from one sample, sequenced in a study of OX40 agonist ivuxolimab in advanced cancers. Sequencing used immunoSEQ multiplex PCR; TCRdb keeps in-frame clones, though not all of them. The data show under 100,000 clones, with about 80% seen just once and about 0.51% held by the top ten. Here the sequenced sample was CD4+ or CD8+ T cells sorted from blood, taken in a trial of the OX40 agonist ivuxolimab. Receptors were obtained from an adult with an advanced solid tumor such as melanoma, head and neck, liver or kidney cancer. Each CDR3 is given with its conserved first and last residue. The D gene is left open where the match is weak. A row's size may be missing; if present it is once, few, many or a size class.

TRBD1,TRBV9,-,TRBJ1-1,TGTGCCAGCAGCGGACAGGGTGAAGCTTTCTTT,CASSGQGEAFF
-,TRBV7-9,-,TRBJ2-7,TGTGCCAGCAGCTTACTCAACTCCTACGAGCAGTACTTC,CASSLLNSYEQYF
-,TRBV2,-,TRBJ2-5,TGTGCCAGCAGTGAGCTCAACCGGGACCCGCAGTACTTC,CASSELNRDPQYF
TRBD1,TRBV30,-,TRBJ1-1,TGTGCCTGGAGTAAGACAGGGAGCACTGAAGCTTTCTTT,CAWSKTGSTEAFF
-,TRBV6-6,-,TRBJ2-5,TGTGCCAGCAGTTACCCTTTAGGGTCGATACGGGAGACCCAGTACTTC,CASSYPLGSIRETQYF
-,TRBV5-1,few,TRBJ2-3,TGCGCCAGCAGCGGCGGGACTGTCACAGATACGCAGTATTTT,CASSGGTVTDTQYF
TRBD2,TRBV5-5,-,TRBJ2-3,TGTGCCAGCAGCTTGGGCTCCAGCGGGGGCACAGATACGCAGTATTTT,CASSLGSSGGTDTQYF
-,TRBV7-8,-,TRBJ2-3,TGTGCCAGCAGCTTTACAGGGACAGATACGCAGTATTTT,CASSFTGTDTQYF
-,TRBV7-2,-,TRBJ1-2,TGTGCCAGCAGCCGCGGACTGGGAATCTATGGCTACACCTTC,CASSRGLGIYGYTF
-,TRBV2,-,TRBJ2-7,TGTGCCAGCAGTGAAACGGGAGCCTACGAGCAGTACTTC,CASSETGAYEQYF
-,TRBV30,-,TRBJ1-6,TGTGCCTGGAGGCTTCCAGGGTCGATTTCACCCCTCCACTTT,CAWRLPGSISPLHF
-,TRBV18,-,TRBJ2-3,TGTGCCAGCTCACCGGGTGGCACAGATACGCAGTATTTT,CASSPGGTDTQYF
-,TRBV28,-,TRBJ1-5,TGTGCCAGCAGTTTAAGAGGGACCGGGGATCAGCCCCAGCATTTT,CASSLRGTGDQPQHF
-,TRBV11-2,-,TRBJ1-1,TGTGCCAGCAGCTTAGTAAGGAACACTGAAGCTTTCTTT,CASSLVRNTEAFF
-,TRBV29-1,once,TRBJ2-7,TGCAGCGTGGGGGGTGACGTTTCTGAGCAGTACTTC,CSVGGDVSEQYF
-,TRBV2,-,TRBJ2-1,TGTGCCAGCAGCCAGGGGCGGGGGAGCTCCTACAATGAGCAGTTCTTC,CASSQGRGSSYNEQFF
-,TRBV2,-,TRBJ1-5,TGTGCCAGCACTGATTACAGTCGCAATCAGCCCCAGCATTTT,CASTDYSRNQPQHF
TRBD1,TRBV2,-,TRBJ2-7,TGTGCCAGCAGTGGACAGGGTTTCTACGAGCAGTACTTC,CASSGQGFYEQYF
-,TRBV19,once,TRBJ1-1,TGTGCCAGTAGTAATAGGGCGACTGAAGCTTTCTTT,CASSNRATEAFF
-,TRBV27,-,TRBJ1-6,TGTGCCAGCAATTCTATAGGCGGGGCAGGATCACCCCTCCACTTT,CASNSIGGAGSPLHF
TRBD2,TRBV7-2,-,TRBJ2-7,TGTGCCACAAGTTGGACAGGGGGACTAGCGGGAGGCGAGCAGTACTTC,CATSWTGGLAGGEQYF
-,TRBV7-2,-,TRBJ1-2,TGTGCCAGCAGCTTAGTCGGGCCAGGTGCCAACTATGGCTACACCTTC,CASSLVGPGANYGYTF
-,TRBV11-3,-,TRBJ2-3,TGTGCCAGCAGCCAGTCAACAGTGACGGCCCCGCAGTATTTT,CASSQSTVTAPQYF
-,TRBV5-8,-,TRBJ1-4,TGTGCCAGCAGCTTGGCCATCAACAGTAGGAATGAAAAACTGTTTTTT,CASSLAINSRNEKLFF
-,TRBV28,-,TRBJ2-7,TGTGCCAGCAGTTTACCCCCCACAGGGTACGAGCAGTACTTC,CASSLPPTGYEQYF
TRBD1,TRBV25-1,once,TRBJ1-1,TGTGCCAGCATTCAAGCCCCGGGACAGGGGGCTTCGAACACTGAAGCTTTCTTT,CASIQAPGQGASNTEAFF
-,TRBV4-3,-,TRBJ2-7,TGCGCCAGCAGCCAGTGGGGTACCTACGAGCAGTACTTC,CASSQWGTYEQYF
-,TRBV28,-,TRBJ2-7,TGTGCCAGCCTACGAGCAGGGTCGATCTACGAGCAGTACTTC,CASLRAGSIYEQYF